The present entry profiles one T cell receptor beta chain with its context. Its antigen is as yet unknown. The donors were healthy bone marrow donors. The germline gives CDR1 SNHLY, CDR2 FYNNEI. This CDR3 comprises 15 residues. The V end was cut by 7 bases, the J end by 1 base, with 14 bases between. 60 Vbeta and 13 Jbeta primers were used in PCR. The data were produced by immunoSEQ multiplex PCR, yet TCRdb's version contains in-frame clones alone and is incomplete. The data contain 35,000 to 50,000 clones, roughly 60% of them singletons. These data belong to a study of cytomegalovirus exposure and HLA in healthy donors. Notes on the study in general: Sequence variants that were highly shared formed a cluster that was likely a sequencing artifact.

Sequencing used PBMCs. The chain uses TRBV2 and TRBJ1-5; a possible D gene is TRBD1 (6 bases). This receptor was identified in a human donor in good health. The CDR3 sequence: CASKGGGTSNQPQHF. CDR3 nucleotides: TGTGCCAGCAAGGGGGGGGGCACGAGCAATCAGCCCCAGCATTTT.